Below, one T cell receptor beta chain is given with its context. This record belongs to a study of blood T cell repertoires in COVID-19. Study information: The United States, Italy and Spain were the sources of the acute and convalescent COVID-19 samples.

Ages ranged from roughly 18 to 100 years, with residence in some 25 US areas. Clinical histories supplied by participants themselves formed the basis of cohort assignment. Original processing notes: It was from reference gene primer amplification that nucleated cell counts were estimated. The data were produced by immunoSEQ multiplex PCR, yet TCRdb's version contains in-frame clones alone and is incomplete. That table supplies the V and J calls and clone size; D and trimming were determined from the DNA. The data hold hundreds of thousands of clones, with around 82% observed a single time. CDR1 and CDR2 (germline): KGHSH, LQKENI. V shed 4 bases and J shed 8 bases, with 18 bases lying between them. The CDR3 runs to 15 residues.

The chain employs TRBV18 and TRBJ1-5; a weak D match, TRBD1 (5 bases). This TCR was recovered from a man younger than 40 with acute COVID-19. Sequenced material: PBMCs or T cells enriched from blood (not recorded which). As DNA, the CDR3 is TGTGCCAGCTCACTTTCAAGGGGAAGTGGGAAGCCCCAGCATTTT. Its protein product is CASSLSRGSGKPQHF. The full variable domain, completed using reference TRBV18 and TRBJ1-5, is NAGVMQNPRHLVRRRGQEARLRCSPMKGHSHVYWYRQLPEEGLKFMVYLQKENIIDESGMPKERFSAEFPKEGPSILRIQQVVRGDSAAYFCASSLSRGSGKPQHFGDGTRLSIL.